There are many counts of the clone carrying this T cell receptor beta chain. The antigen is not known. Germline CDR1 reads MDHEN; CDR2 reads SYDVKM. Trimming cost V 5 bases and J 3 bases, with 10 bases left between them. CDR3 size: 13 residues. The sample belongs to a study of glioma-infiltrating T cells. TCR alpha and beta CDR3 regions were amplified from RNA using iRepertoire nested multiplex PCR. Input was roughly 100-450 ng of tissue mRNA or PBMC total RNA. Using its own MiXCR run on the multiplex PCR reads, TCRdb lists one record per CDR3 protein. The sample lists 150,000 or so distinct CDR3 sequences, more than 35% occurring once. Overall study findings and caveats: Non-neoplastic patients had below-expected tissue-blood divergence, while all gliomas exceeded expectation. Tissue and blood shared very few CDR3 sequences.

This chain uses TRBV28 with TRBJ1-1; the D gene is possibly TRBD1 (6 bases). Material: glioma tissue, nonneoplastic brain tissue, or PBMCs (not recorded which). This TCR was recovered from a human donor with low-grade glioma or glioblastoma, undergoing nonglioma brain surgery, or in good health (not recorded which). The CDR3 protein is CASSPPGDTEAFF. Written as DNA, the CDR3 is TGTGCCAGCAGTCCGCCAGGGGACACTGAAGCTTTCTTT. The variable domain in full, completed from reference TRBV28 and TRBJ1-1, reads DVKVTQSSRYLVKRTGEKVFLECVQDMDHENMFWYRQDPGLGLRLIYFSYDVKMKEKGDIPEGYSVSREKKERFSLILESASTNQTSMYLCASSPPGDTEAFFGQGTRLTVV.